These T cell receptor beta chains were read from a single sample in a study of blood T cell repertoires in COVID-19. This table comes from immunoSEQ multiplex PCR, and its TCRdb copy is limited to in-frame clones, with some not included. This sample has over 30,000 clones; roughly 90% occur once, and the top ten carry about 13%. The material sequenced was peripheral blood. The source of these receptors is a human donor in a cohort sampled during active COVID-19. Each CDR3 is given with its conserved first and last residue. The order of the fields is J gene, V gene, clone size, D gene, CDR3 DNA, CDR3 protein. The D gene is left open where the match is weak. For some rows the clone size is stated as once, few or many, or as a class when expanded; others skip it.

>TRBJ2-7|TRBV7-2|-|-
TGTGCCAGCAGCTTAGGGTCGACTAGCTCCTACGAGCAGTACTTC
CASSLGSTSSYEQYF
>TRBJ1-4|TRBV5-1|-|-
TGCGCCAGCAGCGAGGAGGCGAGGGAAAAACTGTTTTTT
CASSEEAREKLFF
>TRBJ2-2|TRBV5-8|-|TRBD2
TGTGCCAGCAGCCGCCGACTAGCACCGATTAACACCGGGGAGCTGTTTTTT
CASSRRLAPINTGELFF
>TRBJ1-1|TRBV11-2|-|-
TGTGCCAGCAGCTTAGGGGAGGTTAGCACTGAAGCTTTCTTT
CASSLGEVSTEAFF
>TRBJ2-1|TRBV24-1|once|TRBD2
TGTGCCACCAGTGATGGACTAGCGGGAACCTACAATGAGCAGTTCTTC
CATSDGLAGTYNEQFF
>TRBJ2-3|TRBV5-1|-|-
TGCGCCAGCAGCTTGGACCCCAGCGGGCACACAGATACGCAGTATTTT
CASSLDPSGHTDTQYF
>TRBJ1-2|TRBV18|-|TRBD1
TGTGCCAGCTCACCCGGGACAGGGATTACCTATGGCTACACCTTC
CASSPGTGITYGYTF
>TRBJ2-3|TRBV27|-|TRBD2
TGTGCCAGCAGTTTATACGCCTGGCGGGAGAGCACAGATACGCAGTATTTT
CASSLYAWRESTDTQYF
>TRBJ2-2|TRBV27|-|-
TGTGCCAGCAGTTTCAGTGGGGGGATCAACACCGGGGAGCTGTTTTTT
CASSFSGGINTGELFF
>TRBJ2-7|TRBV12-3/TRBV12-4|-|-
TGTGCCAGCAGTTTGGCCGCAGGGTACGAGCAGTACTTC
CASSLAAGYEQYF
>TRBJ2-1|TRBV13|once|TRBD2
TGTGCCAGCAGCTCCCAGCGGGAGACGGCCTACAATGAGCAGTTCTTC
CASSSQRETAYNEQFF
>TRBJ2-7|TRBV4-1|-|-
TGCGCCAGCAGCCAAGATCTCGGCTACGAGCAGTACTTC
CASSQDLGYEQYF
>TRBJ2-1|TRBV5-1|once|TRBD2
TGCGCCAGCAGCTCCGGGCCCCTAGCGGGAGGGAACAATGAGCAGTTCTTC
CASSSGPLAGGNNEQFF
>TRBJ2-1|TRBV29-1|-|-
TGCAGCGTTGACGGCCGGGACAATCGCTACAATGAGCAGTTCTTC
CSVDGRDNRYNEQFF
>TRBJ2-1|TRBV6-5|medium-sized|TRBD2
TGTGCCAGCAGTTACGGGACTAGCGGGACGAGTGAGCAGTTCTTC
CASSYGTSGTSEQFF
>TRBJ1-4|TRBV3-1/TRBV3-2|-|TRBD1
TGTGCCAGCAGCCACCAGGGACAGGGGGTAAAACTGTTTTTT
CASSHQGQGVKLFF
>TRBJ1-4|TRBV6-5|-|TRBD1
TGTGCCAGCAGTAAGACAGGGGCTGCTAATGAAAAACTGTTTTTT
CASSKTGAANEKLFF
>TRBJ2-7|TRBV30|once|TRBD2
TGTGCCTGGAGTGTACTTCCCGCTAGCGGGAGTAAATCGGGCGAGCAGTACTTC
CAWSVLPASGSKSGEQYF
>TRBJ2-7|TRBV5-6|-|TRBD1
TGTGCCAGCAGCTTCCCGGGACAGAAGGGGTACGAGCAGTACTTC
CASSFPGQKGYEQYF
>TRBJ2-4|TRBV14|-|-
TGTGCCAGCAGCCAAGAGGTCGGCAGGTTAAACATTCAGTACTTC
CASSQEVGRLNIQYF
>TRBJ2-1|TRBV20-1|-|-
TGCAGTGCTAGGGCTTACAATGAGCAGTTCTTC
CSARAYNEQFF
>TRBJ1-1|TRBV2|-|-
TGTGCCAGCAGTGCAGCACAGTCGAACACTGAAGCTTTCTTT
CASSAAQSNTEAFF
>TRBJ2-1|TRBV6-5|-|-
TGTGCCAGCAGGGGTCGAGGCGCTGGCTACAATGAGCAGTTCTTC
CASRGRGAGYNEQFF
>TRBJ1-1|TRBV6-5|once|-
TGTGCCACCTTCGATTGGGGGGGCACTGAAGCTTTCTTT
CATFDWGGTEAFF
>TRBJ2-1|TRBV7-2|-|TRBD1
TGTGCCAGCAGTCTCCCACAGGGGCCGGATGAGCAGTTCTTC
CASSLPQGPDEQFF
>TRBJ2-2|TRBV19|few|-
TGTGCCAGTAGCTTCCCTACGAACACCGGGGAGCTGTTTTTT
CASSFPTNTGELFF
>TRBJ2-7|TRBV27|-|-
TGTGCCAGCAGTTCCTTCGACAGAAACCTATACGAGCAGTACTTC
CASSSFDRNLYEQYF
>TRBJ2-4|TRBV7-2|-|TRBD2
TGTGCCAGCAGCCTGGGGACTAGCTCTGACATTCAGTACTTC
CASSLGTSSDIQYF
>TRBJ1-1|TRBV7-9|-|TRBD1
TGTGCCAGCAGCTTACCCGGACAGGGAGCTGAAGCTTTCTTT
CASSLPGQGAEAFF
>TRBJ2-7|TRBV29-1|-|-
TGCAGCGTTGAAGGCCCGGGGGACTCCTACGAGCAGTACTTC
CSVEGPGDSYEQYF
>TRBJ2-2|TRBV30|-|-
TGTGCCTGGAGTGTAAGGCTAGTAGGCGGGGAGCTGTTTTTT
CAWSVRLVGGELFF
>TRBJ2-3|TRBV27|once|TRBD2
TGTGCCAGCAGTACTCGACTAGCGGGGGGGCTACGGGATACGCAGTATTTT
CASSTRLAGGLRDTQYF
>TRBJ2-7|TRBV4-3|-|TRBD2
TGCGCCAGCAGCCAAACACTCCTACTAGCGGAGGGCTCCTACGAGCAGTACTTC
CASSQTLLLAEGSYEQYF
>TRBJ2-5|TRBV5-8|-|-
TGTGCCAGCAGCTTGGGGAGCAGCCAAGAGACCCAGTACTTC
CASSLGSSQETQYF
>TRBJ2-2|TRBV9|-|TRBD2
TGTGCCAGCAGCGTGCGGGAGGCCGACACCGGGGAGCTGTTTTTT
CASSVREADTGELFF
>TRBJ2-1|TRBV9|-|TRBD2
TGTGCCAGCAGCGTAGAACTAGCGGGAGGGGAGCAGTTCTTC
CASSVELAGGEQFF
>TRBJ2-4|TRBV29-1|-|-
TGCAGCGTTGTTCGGGAGATAAGAAAAAACATTCAGTACTTC
CSVVREIRKNIQYF
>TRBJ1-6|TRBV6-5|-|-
TGTGCCAGCAGCCCGGACGGCGGGAATTCACCCCTCCACTTT
CASSPDGGNSPLHF
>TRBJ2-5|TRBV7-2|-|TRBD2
TGTGCCAGCAGCTTGGGCGGGAGGGGAGAGACCCAGTACTTC
CASSLGGRGETQYF
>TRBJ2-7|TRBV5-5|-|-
TGTGCCAGCAGCTTGGGGCCTAGCGCGTCCTACGAGCAGTACTTC
CASSLGPSASYEQYF
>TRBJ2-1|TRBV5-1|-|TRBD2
TGCGCCAGCAGCCCCCAGGTCGTCGGGACTAGCGGTAATGAGCAGTTCTTC
CASSPQVVGTSGNEQFF
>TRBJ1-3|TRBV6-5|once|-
TGTGCCAGCAGTTACGGGCGAAACTCTGGAAACACCATATATTTT
CASSYGRNSGNTIYF
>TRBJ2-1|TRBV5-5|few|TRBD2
TGTGCCAGCAGCCTACACTCTCGGGACTACCTTGGGGATGAGCAGTTCTTC
CASSLHSRDYLGDEQFF
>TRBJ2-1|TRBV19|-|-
TGTGCCAGTAGTACCCCAATTGCTAGCGACTTATACAATGAGCAGTTCTTC
CASSTPIASDLYNEQFF
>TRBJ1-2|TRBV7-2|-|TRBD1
TGTGCCAGCAGCCTTACCGGACAGGGGGCGTACTATGGCTACACCTTC
CASSLTGQGAYYGYTF
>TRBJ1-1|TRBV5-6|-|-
TGTGCCAGCAGCTTCGGGCAGACAGCCGTTTTT
CASSFGQTAVF
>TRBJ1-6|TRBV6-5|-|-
TGTGCCAGCAGTTACGGGGCCGCCTATAATTCACCCCTCCACTTT
CASSYGAAYNSPLHF
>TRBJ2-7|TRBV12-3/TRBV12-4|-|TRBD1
TGTGCCAGCAGTGCCGGGACAGGGAACGAGCAGTACTTC
CASSAGTGNEQYF
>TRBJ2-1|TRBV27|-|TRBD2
TGTGCCACCATGCGACCCCCGTGGTCCAGCGGGAGCAATGAGCAGTTCTTC
CATMRPPWSSGSNEQFF
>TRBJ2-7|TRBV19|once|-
TGTGCCAGTAGTATGTTGGCTAGTGCTTTCTACGAGCAGTACTTC
CASSMLASAFYEQYF